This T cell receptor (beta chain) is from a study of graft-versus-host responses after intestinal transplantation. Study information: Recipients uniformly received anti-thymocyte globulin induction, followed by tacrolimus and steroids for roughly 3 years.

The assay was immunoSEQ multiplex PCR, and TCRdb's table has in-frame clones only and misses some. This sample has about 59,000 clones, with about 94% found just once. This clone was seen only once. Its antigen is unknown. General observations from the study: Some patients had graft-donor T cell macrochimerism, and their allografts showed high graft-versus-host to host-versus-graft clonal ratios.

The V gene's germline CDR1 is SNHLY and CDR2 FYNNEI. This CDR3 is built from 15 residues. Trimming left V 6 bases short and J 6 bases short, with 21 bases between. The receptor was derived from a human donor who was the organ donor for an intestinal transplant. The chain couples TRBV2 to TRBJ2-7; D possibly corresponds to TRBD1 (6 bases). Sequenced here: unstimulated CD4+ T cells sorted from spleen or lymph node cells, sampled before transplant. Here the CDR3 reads CASRIRDTGIGEQYF. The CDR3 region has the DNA TGTGCCAGCAGAATCCGGGACACGGGGATCGGCGAGCAGTACTTC.